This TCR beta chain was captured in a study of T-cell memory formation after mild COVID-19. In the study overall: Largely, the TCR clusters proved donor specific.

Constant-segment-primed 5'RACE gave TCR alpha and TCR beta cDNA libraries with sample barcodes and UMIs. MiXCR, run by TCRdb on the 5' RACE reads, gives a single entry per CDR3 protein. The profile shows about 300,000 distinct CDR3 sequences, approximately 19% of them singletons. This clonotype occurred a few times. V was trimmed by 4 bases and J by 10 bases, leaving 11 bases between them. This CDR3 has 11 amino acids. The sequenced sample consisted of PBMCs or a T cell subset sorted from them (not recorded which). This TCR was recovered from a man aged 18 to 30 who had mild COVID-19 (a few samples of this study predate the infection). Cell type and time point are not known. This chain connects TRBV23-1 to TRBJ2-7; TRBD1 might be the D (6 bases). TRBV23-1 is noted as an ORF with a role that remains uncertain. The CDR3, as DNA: TGCGCCAGCAGTCTGGGGGCGGCACAGTACGTC. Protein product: CASSLGAAQYV.